In this sample, the clone carrying this TCR beta chain turned up a few times. Its specificity is not known. The sequenced template was cDNA made from the entire isolated RNA. The method was immunoSEQ multiplex PCR; TCRdb's version includes in-frame clones alone and lacks a portion of them. Here the sample spans under 300,000 clones, roughly 20% being singletons. This sample is part of a study of beta chain features in type 1 diabetes. For the study at large: About 110,000,000 sorted cells were examined across all samples.

The CDR3 sequence is 14 residues long. Germline assignment: CDR1 MNHEY and CDR2 SVGAGI. V was trimmed by 4 bases and J by 2 bases, leaving 11 bases between them. Study-level results: When Type 1 diabetes patients were examined, their TCRB CDR3s proved moderately but significantly shorter in all four CD4+ subsets. Compared to healthy donors, patients appeared to have naive, central memory and Treg TCRB repertoires that were more alike. Individuals with type 1 diabetes displayed fewer insertions and more deletions at VDJ junctions.

The chain joins TRBV6-5 to TRBJ1-1; D unclear. The receptor comes from a woman in her thirties or forties with type 1 diabetes. The sample consisted of naive CD4+ T cells from blood. This chain's CDR3 is CASSSRWANTEAFF. CDR3 DNA: TGTGCCAGCAGTTCGAGATGGGCTAACACTGAAGCTTTCTTT.